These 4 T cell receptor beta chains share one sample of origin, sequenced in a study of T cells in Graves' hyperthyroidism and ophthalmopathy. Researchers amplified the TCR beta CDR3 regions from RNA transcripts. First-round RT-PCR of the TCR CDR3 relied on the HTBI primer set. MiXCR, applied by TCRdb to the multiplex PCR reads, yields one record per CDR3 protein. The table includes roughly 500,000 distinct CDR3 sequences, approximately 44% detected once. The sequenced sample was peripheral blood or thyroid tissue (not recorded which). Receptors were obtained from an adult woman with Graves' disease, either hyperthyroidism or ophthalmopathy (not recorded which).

CDR3 DNA: TGTGCCAGCAGCACGGACTCCTTGGGAGAGACCCAGTACTTC. This encodes CASSTDSLGETQYF. This chain uses TRBV2 with TRBJ2-5; a possible D gene is TRBD2 (5 bases). This CDR3 has 14 amino acids. V dropped 6 bases and J dropped 4 bases, with 15 bases sitting between them. The germline V gene encodes CDR1 SNHLY and CDR2 FYNNEI. Filled out from reference TRBV2 and TRBJ2-5, the complete variable domain reads EPEVTQTPSHQVTQMGQEVILRCVPISNHLYFYWYRQILGQKVEFLVSFYNNEISEKSEIFDDQFSVERPDGSNFTLKIRSTKLEDSAMYFCASSTDSLGETQYFGPGTRLLVL.

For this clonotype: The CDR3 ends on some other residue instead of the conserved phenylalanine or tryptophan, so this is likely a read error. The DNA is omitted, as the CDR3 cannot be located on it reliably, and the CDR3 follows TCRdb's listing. The CDR3 sequence: CASRGAANTGELVL. J is TRBJ2-2 and V is TRBV7-8; TRBD1, the table's D call, lacks a check against the DNA. The CDR3 length is 14 residues, termini included. Germline CDR1 and CDR2: SGHVS and FQNEAQ.

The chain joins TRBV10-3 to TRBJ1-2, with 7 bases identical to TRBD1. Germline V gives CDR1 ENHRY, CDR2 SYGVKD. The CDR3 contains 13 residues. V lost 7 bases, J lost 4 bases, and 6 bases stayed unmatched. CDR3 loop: CAINPQGSYGYTF. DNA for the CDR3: TGTGCCATCAACCCACAGGGGAGCTATGGCTACACCTTC.

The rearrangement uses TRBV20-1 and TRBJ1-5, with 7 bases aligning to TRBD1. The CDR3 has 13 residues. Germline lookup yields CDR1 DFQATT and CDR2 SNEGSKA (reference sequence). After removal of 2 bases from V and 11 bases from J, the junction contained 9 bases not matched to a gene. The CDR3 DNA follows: TGCAGTGCTAGATCCGGGACAGACGAGACCCAGCATTTT. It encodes CSARSGTDETQHF.